This T cell receptor (beta chain) was sequenced for a study of control samples from healthy donors and cancer patients. Data came from immunoSEQ multiplex PCR; TCRdb stores just in-frame clones and leaves some out. Seen here are about 61,000 clones, around 87% observed once, and the top ten hold 5.5% to 7%. This clone has a handful of counts. The CDR3 has 14 residues. The germline V and J ends were trimmed by 2 bases and 0 bases, with 2 bases remaining between them. CDR1 is MRHNA, CDR2 SNTAGT, per germline. The sequence was collected from a man aged 55-75 years with colorectal cancer. The chain is built from TRBV6-4 and TRBJ2-6, with no clear D. The sample consisted of PBMCs. The CDR3 DNA is TGTGCCAGCAGTGACAACTCTGGGGCCAACGTCCTGACTTTC. Translation: CASSDNSGANVLTF.